This T cell receptor (beta chain) was found in a study of blood T cell repertoires in COVID-19. The CDR3 contains 12 residues. Trimming cost V 3 bases and J 5 bases, with 7 bases left between them. Per germline, CDR1 KGHSH and CDR2 LQKENI. Some clones are missing from TCRdb's copy, which holds only in-frame ones; the method was immunoSEQ multiplex PCR. Among about 190,000 clones listed, about 88% were seen once. The sequencing sample was made of peripheral blood. This chain joins TRBV18 and TRBJ1-2; D might be TRBD1 (6 bases). This TCR came from a man between 25 and 39 years old with acute or convalescent COVID-19. The CDR3 DNA is TGTGCCAGCTCACCTGGGACATATGGCTACACCTTC. Its protein is CASSPGTYGYTF.